This T cell receptor beta chain appears in the sequencing data of a study of blood T cells in healthy people across ages. Then a second PCR, running about 7 to 11 cycles, was carried out with a sample-barcoded 5' primer and a J-beta primer mix. TCRdb re-analysed the 5' RACE reads in MiXCR, keeping a single row per CDR3 protein. The sample lists hundreds of thousands of distinct CDR3 sequences, 20% to 25% occurring once. Trimming removed 4 bases from V and 5 bases from J, with 14 bases in between. Germline V lookup: CDR1 SQVTM, CDR2 ANQGSEA. The CDR3 length is 13 residues. The data also belong to a second study, concerning T cells of mothers and their children.

This sequence joins TRBV29-1 and TRBJ1-1; possible D gene TRBD1, 6 bases. This clonotype was sampled from a boy aged 10-17 years in good health. The sample comprised blood. The CDR3 DNA follows: TGCAGCGTTGCGGGGGGCGCGTTGACTGAAGCTTTCTTT. The encoded protein is CSVAGGALTEAFF.